The 24 T cell receptor beta chains given below trace back to one sample, sequenced in a study of shared clonotypes between healthy human individuals. The repertoire was sequenced with immunoSEQ multiplex PCR; TCRdb's copy has only in-frame clones and lacks some. The table records hundreds of thousands of clones, roughly 79% of them present only once. Specimen: PBMCs. These receptors all come from a woman in her 40s in good health. Some clones in this sample may be carry-over from other donors' samples.

V is TRBV25-1 and J is TRBJ1-4, with TRBD1 as a possible D gene (6 bases). This CDR3 comprises 15 residues. Germline CDR1 and CDR2: MGHDK and SYGVNS. V was clipped by 1 base and J by 7 bases, with 13 bases between them. The CDR3 DNA is TGTGCCAGCAGTGAATTTACCGGACAGCCTGAAAAACTGTTTTTT. Translated, it gives CASSEFTGQPEKLFF.

Regarding this clone: One end of the junction does not line up with germline, which may come from a read error. This chain links TRBV18 with TRBJ2-3, with D perhaps being TRBD1 or TRBD2 (5 bases each). Germline CDR1 is KGHSH and CDR2 is LQKENI. The CDR3 extends over 15 amino acids. The CDR3 sequence is CASSPPGPGTDTQYF. The CDR3 DNA reads as TGTGCCAGCTCTCCACCGGGACCCGGAACAGATACGCAGTATTTT.

This chain links TRBV6-5 with TRBJ2-2; 7 positions match TRBD1. The CDR3 spans 14 residues. With 6 bases clipped from V and 8 bases from J, the junction kept 9 bases outside the gene matches. From germline, CDR1 is MNHEY and CDR2 SVGAGI. CDR3 sequence (DNA): TGTGCCAGCAGAGGGGGACAGCGTGGGGGGGAGCTGTTTTTT. Its translation is CASRGGQRGGELFF.

This sequence joins TRBV19 and TRBJ1-5, with TRBD1 matching 9 bases. This CDR3 contains 15 residues. Losses at the gene ends were 6 bases for V and 4 bases for J; bases not matched to a gene: 7. Per germline, CDR1 LNHDA and CDR2 SQIVND (reference sequence). The CDR3 DNA reads as TGTGCCAGTAGCTACGGGGGACAGGGTAATCAGCCCCAGCATTTT. The encoded protein is CASSYGGQGNQPQHF.

This clone was observed a single time. This sequence joins TRBV6-6 and TRBJ2-3; 8 bases align to TRBD1. In germline, CDR1 is MNHNY, CDR2 SVGAGI (reference sequence). This CDR3 region has 13 residues. The V and J ends lost 2 bases and 14 bases, in that order; junction bases with no gene match: 9. CDR3 sequence: CASSYEPGTGLYF. DNA for the CDR3: TGTGCCAGCAGTTACGAGCCCGGGACAGGTCTGTATTTT.

This clone is a singleton in its sample. The J gene is TRBJ2-7, the V gene TRBV11-2; 12 nucleotides agree with TRBD2. Unmatched junction bases numbered 5, after V lost 2 bases and J lost 0 bases. CDR1 SGHAT and CDR2 FQNNGV come from the germline V gene. The CDR3 is 17 residues long. Here the CDR3 reads CASSLNLAGGFSYEQYF. The CDR3, as DNA: TGTGCCAGCAGCTTAAACCTAGCGGGAGGGTTCTCCTACGAGCAGTACTTC.

The V call is TRBV28, the J call TRBJ2-3; 11 bases line up with TRBD2. The V and J ends lost 3 bases and 1 base, in that order; junction bases with no gene match: 18. The germline V gene has CDR1 MDHEN and CDR2 SYDVKM. This CDR3 region has 21 residues. In DNA form, the CDR3 reads TGTGCCAGCAGTTTCCCCATAGCGGGAGGGCCCTTGGAAGTCGGCACAGATACGCAGTATTTT. It specifies CASSFPIAGGPLEVGTDTQYF.

The genes are TRBV7-2 and TRBJ1-4; no definite D call. The germline CDR1 and CDR2 sequences are SGHTA and FQGNSA. The CDR3 loop spans 15 amino acids. V was cut by 1 base and J by 3 bases, with 9 bases left in between. The CDR3 DNA reads TGTGCCAGCAGCTTAGAAGAGACGGCTAATGAAAAACTGTTTTTT. It codes for CASSLEETANEKLFF.

The gene calls are TRBV7-2 and TRBJ2-7; TRBD2 is a possible D gene (6 bases). V was trimmed by 2 bases and J by 2 bases, leaving 13 bases between them. CDR3 length equals 15 residues. Germline V CDR1 and CDR2: SGHTA, FQGNSA. The chain's CDR3 is CASSLRAGRPYEQYF. CDR3 DNA: TGTGCCAGCAGCTTAAGGGCGGGACGGCCCTACGAGCAGTACTTC.

The genes are TRBV5-4 and TRBJ2-7, with 13 bases fitting TRBD2. J lost 6 bases, V lost 3 bases, and 6 bases had no gene match. Germline-derived CDR1 and CDR2 are SGHNT and YYREEE (reference sequence). This CDR3 contains 15 residues. The CDR3 nucleotides read TGTGCCAGCAGCTCCGGACTAGCGGGAGTGGTCGAGCAGTACTTC. This codes for CASSSGLAGVVEQYF.

This rearrangement joins TRBV2 to TRBJ1-4; 9 nucleotides agree with TRBD1. CDR1 and CDR2 from the germline V gene are SNHLY and FYNNEI. The CDR3 runs 18 residues. V gave up 4 bases and J gave up 1 base; unmatched junction bases: 10. The CDR3 bases are TGTGCCAGCAGTGGCGGGACAGGGTATTTCAGAACTAATGAAAAACTGTTTTTT. This encodes CASSGGTGYFRTNEKLFF.

In regard to this clone: This likely stems from a read error, as it lies one base from a far larger clone. The chain carries TRBV30 and TRBJ1-2; D might be TRBD1 (6 bases). The CDR3 sequence is 13 residues long. CDR1 is GTSNPN, CDR2 SVGIG, per germline (reference sequence). Here the CDR3 DNA reads TGTGCCTGGAGTGTATCCCTTATTGGGGGCTGCACCTTC. Amino acids: CAWSVSLIGGCTF.

Worth noting for this clone: A single base separates this from a much larger clone, so it may be a read error. Other DNA sequences in the same sample also yield this CDR3. Written as DNA, the CDR3 is TGTGCCAGCAGCGTAGATTTGAACACTGAAGCTTTCTTT. The encoded protein is CASSVDLNTEAFF. The chain recombines TRBV9 with TRBJ1-1, with D uncertain. The CDR3 loop spans 13 amino acids. With 0 bases removed from V and 0 bases from J, the gap between germline ends came to 3 bases. Germline V gene lookup returns CDR1 SGDLS and CDR2 YYNGEE.

As DNA, the CDR3 is TGTGCCAGCAGTGATTGGAGCGGCTACGAGCAGTACTTC. This codes for CASSDWSGYEQYF. J is TRBJ2-7 and V is TRBV6-1, with D possibly being TRBD2 (5 bases). The CDR3 is 13 residues long. V lost 3 bases to trimming and J lost 3 bases, with 9 bases between them. Per the germline V gene, CDR1 is MNHNS and CDR2 is SASEGT.

This clone was recorded at least ten times. Within the sample, other DNA sequences also encode this same CDR3. This chain connects TRBV30 to TRBJ1-1; possibly TRBD1 for D (6 bases). There are 12 residues in the CDR3. The V gene's germline CDR1 is GTSNPN and CDR2 SVGIG (reference sequence). V dropped 3 bases and J dropped 7 bases, with 12 bases sitting between them. The CDR3 DNA follows: TGTGCCTGGAGCGTCGGGGGCCTTGAAGCTTTCTTT. It specifies CAWSVGGLEAFF.

This sequence joins TRBV29-1 and TRBJ2-5; 8 bases fit TRBD2. There are 14 residues in the CDR3. Germline-derived CDR1 and CDR2 are SQVTM and ANQGSEA. J was trimmed by 5 bases and V by 5 bases; bases with no gene match: 10. CDR3 sequence reads: CSVYVGGVGETQYF. The DNA of the CDR3 is TGCAGCGTTTACGTCGGGGGGGTTGGTGAGACCCAGTACTTC.

The chain combines TRBV30 with TRBJ1-6; D may be TRBD1 (5 bases). The germline V gene has CDR1 GTSNPN and CDR2 SVGIG (reference sequence). This CDR3 has 13 residues. Trimming stripped 4 bases from V and 5 bases from J, with 9 bases between. CDR3 amino acids: CAWTGINNSPLHF. CDR3 bases: TGTGCCTGGACAGGGATCAATAATTCACCCCTCCACTTT.

This clone was detected many times. The chain links TRBV19 to TRBJ2-3, with 9 bases identical to TRBD2. Germline loops: CDR1 LNHDA, CDR2 SQIVND (reference sequence). The CDR3 is made up of 15 amino acids. J lost 1 base, V lost 5 bases, and 4 bases had no gene match. The CDR3 DNA is TGTGCCAGTAGTCCTTTAGCGGGAGGCACAGATACGCAGTATTTT. The encoded protein is CASSPLAGGTDTQYF.

DNA for the CDR3: TGCGCCAGCAGCTTGGTCCCACTAGCGGGGCAAGAGACCCAGTACTTC. Its translation: CASSLVPLAGQETQYF. The chain carries TRBV5-1 and TRBJ2-5, with 10 positions matching TRBD2. The CDR3 length is 16 residues. Unmatched junction bases numbered 4, after V lost 0 bases and J lost 2 bases. The germline gives CDR1 SGHRS, CDR2 YFSETQ.

In this sample, this clone turned up once. The V call is TRBV27, the J call TRBJ2-7, with 7 positions matching TRBD2. The ends lost 5 bases at V and 7 bases at J; junction bases unmatched: 11. Germline V gene lookup returns CDR1 MNHEY and CDR2 SMNVEV (reference sequence). The CDR3 is 14 amino acids. The DNA of the CDR3 is TGTGCCAGCAGTGCGTCAGAAGGAGCGGGGGAGCAGTACTTC. Translating it yields CASSASEGAGEQYF.

The chain carries TRBV27 and TRBJ1-1; 7 nucleotides match TRBD1. The V gene end was trimmed by 4 bases and the J gene end by 4 bases; junction bases not matched to a gene: 12. In germline, CDR1 is MNHEY, CDR2 SMNVEV (reference sequence). This CDR3 contains 16 residues. This CDR3 reads CASSSPQTGITTEAFF. The CDR3 DNA reads as TGTGCCAGCAGTTCCCCCCAGACAGGGATTACCACTGAAGCTTTCTTT.

Notes on this clone: A far larger clone is one nucleotide away, so this likely arose from a read error. The rearrangement joins TRBV25-1 to TRBJ2-2; 8 nucleotides line up with TRBD1. CDR3 length equals 15 residues. Germline V gene data show CDR1 as MGHDK and CDR2 as SYGVNS. CDR3 nucleotides: TGTGCCAGCAGTGAACTGGACAGGGACACCGGGGAGCTGTCTTTT. Encoded protein: CASSELDRDTGELSF.

This chain joins TRBV5-4 and TRBJ2-5; 8 positions match TRBD2. Germline CDR1 is SGHNT and CDR2 is YYREEE (reference sequence). The trim removed 0 bases at V and 0 bases at J, leaving 4 bases unmatched. There are 16 residues in the CDR3. CDR3 loop: CASSLGAGGYQETQYF. CDR3 bases: TGTGCCAGCAGCTTGGGGGCGGGAGGATACCAAGAGACCCAGTACTTC.

V is TRBV27 and J is TRBJ2-5; D might be TRBD1 or TRBD2, each matching 5 bases. In germline, CDR1 is MNHEY, CDR2 SMNVEV (reference sequence). This CDR3 contains 13 residues. Trimming pared 6 bases from V and 2 bases from J, leaving 10 bases between. The DNA of the CDR3 is TGTGCCAGCAGGACGGGGCCTCAAGAGACCCAGTACTTC. Translated: CASRTGPQETQYF.